This T cell receptor beta chain emerged from a study of cytomegalovirus exposure and HLA in healthy donors. Study-level background: Within an early data release were tens of millions of unique TCRs drawn from HLA-typed donors.

Germline assignment: CDR1 SGHDT and CDR2 YYEEEE. V was shortened by 4 bases and J by 6 bases, with 16 bases between the two germline ends. The CDR3 has 14 residues. PCR employed 60 Vbeta and 13 Jbeta primers. TCRdb keeps only in-frame clones here, not all; method: immunoSEQ multiplex PCR. The sample includes 85,000 to 120,000 clones, over 75% of them seen just once. The chain carries TRBV5-6 and TRBJ1-1, with D perhaps TRBD1 (6 bases). The sequencing sample was made of PBMCs. The TCR sequence derives from a man aged 55-75 years in good health and CMV-seronegative. CDR3 sequence reads: CASSHRGGGAEAFF. CDR3 in DNA: TGTGCCAGCAGCCACCGCGGAGGGGGGGCTGAAGCTTTCTTT. Supplemented by reference TRBV5-6 and TRBJ1-1, the full variable domain reads DAGVTQSPTHLIKTRGQQVTLRCSPKSGHDTVSWYQQALGQGPQFIFQYYEEEERQRGNFPDRFSGHQFPNYSSELNVNALLLGDSALYLCASSHRGGGAEAFFGQGTRLTVV.